This entry features one T cell receptor (beta chain) sequence. The antigen remains unidentified. This entry comes from a study of cytomegalovirus exposure and HLA in healthy donors. The study, taken as a whole, reports: Later work associated fewer than 20,000 TCR beta sequences with HLA alleles at 0.05 false discovery rate. TCR beta V- and J-gene trimming was later associated with a missense DCLRE1C variant. It was in a later analysis that TCR association rates were seen to vary by HLA locus, highest for DRB1 and lowest for HLA-C. The later analysis indicated that the majority of CMV-associated TCR beta chains appeared HLA-restricted.

This CDR3 is 14 amino acids long. V lost 5 bases and J lost 7; bases outside the gene matches: 8. The germline V gene has CDR1 SGHNT and CDR2 YENEEA. This PCR relied on a set of 60 Vbeta primers and 13 Jbeta primers. Assay used: immunoSEQ multiplex PCR; TCRdb lists only in-frame clones, some missing. The sample comprises some 140,000 clones, roughly 80% of which are singletons, and 8.8% rests with the top ten. The sample comprised PBMCs. J is TRBJ2-3 and V is TRBV11-3; TRBD1 matches at 8 bases. The receptor comes from a woman between 45 and 60 years old in good health and CMV-seropositive. Here the CDR3 reads CASSETGTGNTQYF. The CDR3 DNA reads TGTGCCAGCAGCGAGACGGGGACAGGCAATACGCAGTATTTT.